Shown below are 23 T cell receptor beta chains from a single sample sequenced in a study of siplizumab effects on memory and regulatory T cells. The mixed lymphocyte reaction cells were held in coculture (37°C) for approximately 6 days. What these receptors recognize is not known. The method was immunoSEQ multiplex PCR; TCRdb's version includes in-frame clones alone and lacks a portion of them. The sample lists 15,000 to 20,000 clones, approximately 46% occurring once. Sequencing was done on a sample of CFSE-low (dividing) CD4+ T cells sorted from an allogeneic mixed lymphocyte reaction. The receptors were sampled from a human donor in good health; the cells came from an allogeneic mixed lymphocyte reaction.

V usage is TRBV5-4 and J usage is TRBJ2-1; perhaps TRBD1 as D (5 bases). The CDR3 consists of 15 residues. Per the germline V gene, CDR1 is SGHNT and CDR2 is YYREEE (reference sequence). V gave up 4 bases and J gave up 4 bases, with 15 bases separating them. The CDR3 region is CASSIDSQQYNEQFF. CDR3 DNA sequence: TGTGCCAGCAGCATAGACAGCCAGCAATACAATGAGCAGTTCTTC.

J is TRBJ1-1 and V is TRBV2; D might be TRBD1 (5 bases). The germline CDR1 and CDR2 sequences are SNHLY and FYNNEI. Trimming cost V 5 bases and J 1 base, with 14 bases left between them. There are 15 residues in the CDR3. The chain's CDR3 is CASSRSRVGNTEAFF. DNA of the CDR3: TGTGCCAGCAGTCGTAGCAGGGTTGGGAACACTGAAGCTTTCTTT.

This clone is labeled medium-sized (0.01 to 0.1%). CDR3 sequence reads: CASRMDSSYEQYF. The CDR3 nucleotides are TGTGCCAGCAGAATGGACAGCTCCTACGAGCAGTACTTC. The chain uses TRBV18 and TRBJ2-7; tentative D call: TRBD1 (6 bases). The CDR3 is made up of 13 amino acids. CDR1 is KGHSH, CDR2 LQKENI, per germline. Trimming took off 8 bases at V and 0 bases at J, with 11 bases between the two ends.

The genes are TRBV7-2 and TRBJ2-7; possible D gene TRBD2, 5 bases. CDR1 SGHTA and CDR2 FQGNSA come from the germline V gene. The V end was cut by 3 bases, the J end by 1 base, with 13 bases between. The CDR3 loop spans 15 amino acids. In nucleotides, the CDR3 is TGTGCCAGCAGCTTCTCGGACTCCCGATCCTACGAGCAGTACTTC. Its translation: CASSFSDSRSYEQYF.

This clone has only a few counts. The V call is TRBV7-9, the J call TRBJ1-2, with 7 nucleotides matching TRBD1. Trimming at V came to 5 bases and at J to 6 bases, leaving 12 bases not matched to a gene. The CDR3 contains 15 residues. Germline assignment: CDR1 SEHNR and CDR2 FQNEAQ (reference sequence). This CDR3 is CASSLDGTDINGYTF. As DNA, the CDR3 is TGTGCCAGCAGCCTTGACGGGACAGATATAAATGGCTACACCTTC.

The V call is TRBV7-8, the J call TRBJ2-7, with TRBD1 matching 7 bases. Trimming took 5 bases from V and 1 from J; bases not matched to a gene: 2. Germline lookup yields CDR1 SGHVS and CDR2 FQNEAQ. There are 13 residues in the CDR3. CDR3 bases: TGTGCCAGCAGCATGACAGGGTCCTACGAGCAGTACTTC. Its protein is CASSMTGSYEQYF.

Within the sample, this clone is medium-sized (0.01 to 0.1%). The V gene is TRBV29-1, the J gene TRBJ1-2; D is undetermined. The length of the CDR3 is 14 residues. Germline V lookup: CDR1 SQVTM, CDR2 ANQGSEA. Trimming removed 8 bases from V and 0 bases from J, with 16 bases in between. Written as DNA, the CDR3 is TGCAGCACAATTGGGATCCTCGCTAACTATGGCTACACCTTC. Protein: CSTIGILANYGYTF.

Relative to its sample, this clone is medium-sized. This sequence joins TRBV2 and TRBJ1-1; 8 bases align to TRBD1. CDR1 SNHLY and CDR2 FYNNEI come from the germline V gene. The CDR3 sequence is 14 residues long. The junction had 3 bases not matched to a gene; V was cut back by 6 bases and J by 0 bases. The CDR3 here is CASRDRAVNTEAFF. The CDR3 DNA follows: TGTGCCAGCAGGGACAGGGCCGTGAACACTGAAGCTTTCTTT.

The chain combines TRBV28 with TRBJ1-5; no clear D gene. The V end was cut by 2 bases, the J end by 0 bases, with 11 bases between. CDR3 length: 16 amino acids. The germline V gene encodes CDR1 MDHEN and CDR2 SYDVKM. Here the CDR3 reads CASSLRNWPSNQPQHF. The CDR3 DNA reads TGTGCCAGCAGTTTACGCAACTGGCCTAGCAATCAGCCCCAGCATTTT. Supplemented by reference TRBV28 and TRBJ1-5, the full variable domain reads DVKVTQSSRYLVKRTGEKVFLECVQDMDHENMFWYRQDPGLGLRLIYFSYDVKMKEKGDIPEGYSVSREKKERFSLILESASTNQTSMYLCASSLRNWPSNQPQHFGDGTRLSIL.

This chain joins TRBV5-1 and TRBJ1-2; tentatively, D is TRBD1 (5 bases). Germline CDR1 SGHRS, CDR2 YFSETQ. This CDR3 is built from 15 residues. Trimming left V 0 bases short and J 9 bases short, with 18 bases between. The CDR3 protein is CASSLDSGGARRYTF. DNA for the CDR3: TGCGCCAGCAGCTTGGATTCGGGGGGTGCCCGTCGCTACACCTTC.

The V and J genes are TRBV10-3 and TRBJ2-7; 9 bases line up with TRBD1. Germline trimming cut 4 bases from V and 5 bases from J; bases unmatched to any gene: 6. The CDR3 consists of 14 residues. CDR1 and CDR2 from the germline V gene are ENHRY and SYGVKD. The CDR3 sequence: CAISASTGGDEQYF. The CDR3, as DNA: TGTGCCATCAGTGCATCAACAGGGGGCGACGAGCAGTACTTC.

This clone was counted a few times. This chain links TRBV2 with TRBJ1-4; D gene uncertain. The CDR3 totals 13 residues. V shed 5 bases and J shed 8 bases, with 12 bases lying between them. Germline V lookup: CDR1 SNHLY, CDR2 FYNNEI. Written as DNA, the CDR3 is TGTGCCAGCAGTTGGGCCTTACAAGAAAAACTGTTTTTT. Translating gives CASSWALQEKLFF.

This chain uses TRBV18 with TRBJ1-1, with 7 bases lining up with TRBD1. This CDR3 comprises 15 residues. V shed 6 bases and J 0 bases; nucleotides not matched to a gene: 7. CDR1 and CDR2 from the germline V gene are KGHSH and LQKENI. The CDR3 DNA sequence: TGTGCCAGCTCGCTCCGACAGGGTTTGAACACTGAAGCTTTCTTT. This sequence encodes CASSLRQGLNTEAFF.

In its sample, this clone was seen a few times. The genes are TRBV5-1 and TRBJ2-3; no reliable D call. Germline V lookup: CDR1 SGHRS, CDR2 YFSETQ. V lost 1 base and J 2 bases, leaving 14 bases between the germline ends. The CDR3 sequence is 16 residues long. This CDR3 reads CASSLRHDRDTDTQYF. In DNA, the CDR3 is TGCGCCAGCAGCTTGAGGCACGATCGCGACACAGATACGCAGTATTTT. The variable domain in full, with the rest retrieved from reference TRBV5-1 and TRBJ2-3, is KAGVTQTPRYLIKTRGQQVTLSCSPISGHRSVSWYQQTPGQGLQFLFEYFSETQRNKGNFPGRFSGRQFSNSRSEMNVSTLELGDSALYLCASSLRHDRDTDTQYFGPGTRLTVL.

The sample holds a few counts of this clone. The rearrangement uses TRBV5-1 and TRBJ2-7; maybe TRBD1 (5 bases). Germline V CDR1 and CDR2: SGHRS, YFSETQ. CDR3 length: 14 amino acids. V lost 4 bases, J lost 3 bases, and 14 bases lay in between. The CDR3 nucleotides are TGCGCCAGCAGCCCGGACCCGACAGACTACGAGCAGTACTTC. The encoded protein is CASSPDPTDYEQYF.

J is TRBJ1-5 and V is TRBV18; D is undetermined. Trimming removed 3 bases at V and 0 bases at J, with 9 bases between. This CDR3 contains 15 residues. Germline-derived CDR1 and CDR2 are KGHSH and LQKENI. The CDR3 spells CASSPSTNSNQPQHF. CDR3 nucleotides: TGTGCCAGCTCACCCTCGACTAATAGCAATCAGCCCCAGCATTTT.

CDR3 region: CASSFTGGTEAFF. The CDR3 bases are TGCGCCAGCAGTTTTACAGGGGGCACTGAAGCTTTCTTT. The V call is TRBV10-1, the J call TRBJ1-1, with 8 positions matching TRBD1. This CDR3 comprises 13 residues. The germline gives CDR1 WNHNN, CDR2 SYGVQD (reference sequence). V trimming: 5 bases; J trimming: 4 bases; junction bases outside the gene matches: 3.

This clone has just a few counts. The rearrangement links TRBV7-2 to TRBJ2-5; D is unclear. Germline V gives CDR1 SGHTA, CDR2 FQGNSA. This CDR3 contains 13 residues. V was pared by 5 bases and J by 0 bases, with 7 bases between. Here the CDR3 DNA reads TGTGCCAGCAGCAAGGGTTACCAAGAGACCCAGTACTTC. Protein product: CASSKGYQETQYF.

The chain employs TRBV7-9 and TRBJ2-6; D may be TRBD1 (5 bases). Germline V gene sequence: CDR1 SEHNR, CDR2 FQNEAQ (reference sequence). The CDR3 is made up of 18 amino acids. The ends were cut back, 5 bases at V and 0 bases at J, with 17 bases in the middle. In DNA form, the CDR3 reads TGTGCCAGCAGCCCCCCGGGCCAAGGGGTCTCTGGGGCCAACGTCCTGACTTTC. Amino acids: CASSPPGQGVSGANVLTF. The whole variable domain, remainder taken from reference TRBV7-9 and TRBJ2-6, is DTGVSQNPRHKITKRGQNVTFRCDPISEHNRLYWYRQTLGQGPEFLTYFQNEAQLEKSRLLSDRFSAERPKGSFSTLEIQRTEQGDSAMYLCASSPPGQGVSGANVLTFGAGSRLTVL.

This rearrangement joins TRBV27 to TRBJ2-2, with TRBD2 matching 11 bases. Germline CDR1 reads MNHEY; CDR2 reads SMNVEV (reference sequence). The CDR3 consists of 21 residues. The ends lost 3 bases at V and 0 bases at J; junction bases unmatched: 15. DNA for the CDR3: TGTGCCAGCAGTTTCCCCGCCCGGCGGGAACTAGCGGGGGCGAACACCGGGGAGCTGTTTTTT. Its translation is CASSFPARRELAGANTGELFF.

The V and J genes are TRBV6-1 and TRBJ2-7; 7 bases match TRBD1. The CDR3 loop spans 14 amino acids. Germline assignment: CDR1 MNHNS and CDR2 SASEGT. Losses at the gene ends were 6 bases for V and 0 bases for J; bases not matched to a gene: 5. CDR3 bases: TGTGCCAGCAGACGTCCAGGGGGCTCCTACGAGCAGTACTTC. It is translated as CASRRPGGSYEQYF.

This chain links TRBV5-1 with TRBJ1-5; no clear D gene. The CDR3 loop spans 13 amino acids. Trimming took off 1 base at V and 5 bases at J, with 7 bases between the two ends. The germline V gene has CDR1 SGHRS and CDR2 YFSETQ. CDR3 nucleotides: TGCGCCAGCAGCTTGACTTTCGATCAGCCCCAGCATTTT. Its protein is CASSLTFDQPQHF.

In this sample, this clone turned up a few times. The chain carries TRBV19 and TRBJ2-2; a weak D match, TRBD1 (5 bases). Germline CDR1 and CDR2: LNHDA and SQIVND (reference sequence). The V end was cut by 4 bases, the J end by 7 bases, with 16 bases between. The CDR3 consists of 15 residues. This CDR3 reads CASSTPAGWVGELFF. CDR3 bases: TGTGCCAGTAGTACCCCCGCAGGGTGGGTCGGGGAGCTGTTTTTT.